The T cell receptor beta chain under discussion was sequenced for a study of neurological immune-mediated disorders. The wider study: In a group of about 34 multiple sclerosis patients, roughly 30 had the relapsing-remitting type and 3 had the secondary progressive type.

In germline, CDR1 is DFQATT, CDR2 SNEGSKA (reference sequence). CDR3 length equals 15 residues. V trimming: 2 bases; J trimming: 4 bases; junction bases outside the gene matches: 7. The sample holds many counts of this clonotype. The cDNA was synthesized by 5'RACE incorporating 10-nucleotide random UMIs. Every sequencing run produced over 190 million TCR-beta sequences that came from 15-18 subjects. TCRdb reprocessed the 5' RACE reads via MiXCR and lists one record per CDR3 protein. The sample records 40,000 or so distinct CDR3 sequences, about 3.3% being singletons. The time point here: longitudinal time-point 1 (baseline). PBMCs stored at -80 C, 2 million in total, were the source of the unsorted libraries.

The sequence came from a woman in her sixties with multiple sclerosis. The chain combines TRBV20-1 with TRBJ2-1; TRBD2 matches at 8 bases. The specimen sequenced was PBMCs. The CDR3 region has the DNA TGCAGTGCTAGACCCGTAGCGGGGAGTTACAATGAGCAGTTCTTC. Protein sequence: CSARPVAGSYNEQFF.